This T cell receptor (beta chain) is drawn from a study of blood T cells in healthy people across ages. Across the whole study: Template switching captured about one barcoded beta molecule per two T cells.

Overall study findings and caveats: Age brought a roughly linear fall in TCR beta diversity measured per million T cells.

Then a second PCR, running about 7 to 11 cycles, was carried out with a sample-barcoded 5' primer and a J-beta primer mix. One entry per CDR3 protein results from TCRdb running MiXCR on the 5' RACE reads. The sample lists over a million distinct CDR3 sequences, approximately 25% occurring once. Germline V lookup: CDR1 MNHEY, CDR2 SVGEGT. The CDR3 contains 16 residues. V shed 0 bases and J shed 2 bases, with 12 bases lying between them. Concerning this clonotype: No antigen is known for it.

This same sample was also taken into another study, of T cells of mothers and their children. Per that study: Thymic selection molds TCR recombination output in a comparable way in related and unrelated pairs.

This chain links TRBV6-2 or TRBV6-3 with TRBJ2-3; D ambiguous. This clonotype was obtained from a girl aged 2 to 9 in good health. Sequencing input: blood. The CDR3 protein is CASSYSLVENTDTQYF. CDR3 DNA sequence: TGTGCCAGCAGTTACTCTCTAGTGGAAAACACAGATACGCAGTATTTT.